The source of this TCR beta chain is a study of T cell repertoires in cytomegalovirus infection. Study outcomes and limitations: There were carriers of CMV plus the relevant HLA, and cumulative public TCR beta family frequency identified them.

Germline V gene data show CDR1 as SNHLY and CDR2 as FYNNEI. J gave up 6 bases and V 5 bases, and 16 bases lay outside the gene matches. This CDR3 contains 17 residues. TCRdb ran MiXCR on the reads and lists one entry per CDR3 protein. This table has hundreds of thousands of distinct CDR3 sequences, 31% appearing once. This clonotype appeared a few times. What it binds is unknown. The source material was cultured CD8+ T cells from PBMCs, sampled from culture after CMV antigen stimulation. The receptor was isolated from a human donor in good health (CMV status not recorded). Some clones in this sample may be carry-over from other donors' samples. The chain carries TRBV2 and TRBJ2-1; 7 bases fit TRBD1. The CDR3 DNA reads as TGTGCCAGCAGTTTCGGACAGGCCGGACTGGGTAGCAATGAGCAGTTCTTC. Protein product: CASSFGQAGLGSNEQFF.